Sequencing of this T cell receptor beta chain was carried out in a study of T-cell memory formation after mild COVID-19. Study-wide results and limits: Clones that shrank (day 15 to 85) were balanced CD4/CD8, whereas later expanders leaned CD4+. SARS-CoV-2 specificity of second-wave clones peaking day 37 was unconfirmed. Certain responding clones were present in pre-infection memory, suggesting participation of cross-reactive memory.

MiXCR, applied by TCRdb to the 5' RACE reads, yields one record per CDR3 protein. The sample contains 530,000 or so distinct CDR3 sequences, approximately 15% of which appear only once. Concerning this clonotype itself: Its antigen is not identified.

Sequenced: PBMCs or a T cell subset sorted from them (not recorded which). This TCR came from an adult woman who had mild COVID-19 (a few samples of this study predate the infection). Cell type and time point are not known.

CDR3 protein: CASRTGVSGELFF. CDR3 coding DNA: TGTGCCAGCAGGACAGGGGTGTCCGGGGAGCTGTTTTTT. The chain employs TRBV7-9 and TRBJ2-2, with 8 bases aligning to TRBD1. Trimming took 6 bases from V and 6 from J; bases not matched to a gene: 3. The CDR3 sequence is 13 residues long. CDR1 and CDR2 from the germline V gene are SEHNR and FQNEAQ (reference sequence).